The present TCR beta chain was sequenced within a study of CD4 T cells in relation to SARS-CoV-2 and coronaviruses. As for the study in general: After 10 to 11 days of antigen culture, PBMC TCR beta CDR3s were sequenced. The negative reference was HIV-1 Nef peptide pool or peptide-free culture.

Here immunoSEQ multiplex PCR was the method, and the copy in TCRdb shows in-frame clones only, minus some. The data contain around 16,000 clones, 70% to 85% of them singletons. Germline V gene data show CDR1 as SGHDT and CDR2 as YYEEEE. This CDR3 contains 14 residues. Trimming removed 1 base at V and 0 bases at J, with 5 bases between. Before the COVID-19 pandemic, during about 2010-2018, CD4+ T cells were taken from unexposed donors. The cells were cultured for about ten days before CD4+ T cells were isolated. Some 1.9 million PBMCs per well were cultured with around 9.9 IU/ml IL-2. Concerning this clone itself: The target antigen is unknown.

The TCR sequence derives from a human donor in good health. Material: CD4+ T cells from PBMCs, cultured in vitro. The chain carries TRBV5-6 and TRBJ2-4; D is unresolved. CDR3 sequence (DNA): TGTGCCAGCAGCTTGAGAATAGCCAAAAACATTCAGTACTTC. It is translated as CASSLRIAKNIQYF. Full variable domain (rest looked up from reference TRBV5-6 and TRBJ2-4): DAGVTQSPTHLIKTRGQQVTLRCSPKSGHDTVSWYQQALGQGPQFIFQYYEEEERQRGNFPDRFSGHQFPNYSSELNVNALLLGDSALYLCASSLRIAKNIQYFGAGTRLSVL.